This T cell receptor (beta chain) is drawn from a study of cytomegalovirus exposure and HLA in healthy donors. General study findings and limits: In terms of immune exposure information, only CMV serostatus was available. Association with HLA alleles at 0.05 false discovery rate was found for 17,000 or so TCR beta sequences in a later analysis. Cytomegalovirus association was assigned to around 150 TCR beta chains. Later on, an analysis found that several of the most significant clusters appeared to be linked to common viral pathogens, which included parvovirus B19.

This CDR3 has 16 amino acids. Germline V lookup: CDR1 LNHDA, CDR2 SQIVND (reference sequence). V dropped 9 bases and J dropped 3 bases, with 22 bases sitting between them. 13 Jbeta primers and 60 Vbeta primers were used for the PCR. The data were produced by immunoSEQ multiplex PCR, yet TCRdb's version contains in-frame clones alone and is incomplete. The sample has 150,000 to 200,000 clones; about four fifths are singletons. With regard to this clone: What it recognizes is unknown.

This chain connects TRBV19 to TRBJ2-3; D remains ambiguous. The sequencing input was PBMCs. The clonotype comes from a man aged 18-30 years in good health and CMV-seronegative. DNA of the CDR3: TGTGCCAGCGCCCCCGTCGGGTTTCTAAGGACAGATACGCAGTATTTT. Translation: CASAPVGFLRTDTQYF.